Listed here are 3 T cell receptor beta chains from one sample, sequenced in a study of beta chain features in type 1 diabetes. Expressed TCRB transcripts were sequenced, since all the RNA that had been isolated was reverse transcribed. The data were produced by immunoSEQ multiplex PCR, yet TCRdb's version contains in-frame clones alone and is incomplete. In the table there are some 360,000 clones, 9.5% to 10% of which are singletons. Regarding the study as a whole: Type 1 diabetes patients had moderately but significantly shorter TCRB CDR3s in all four CD4+ subsets.

What these receptors recognize is not known. Source material: central memory CD4+ T cells from blood. These receptors came from a young man with type 1 diabetes.

The chain links TRBV29-1 to TRBJ1-5, with D tentatively TRBD1 (5 bases). V lost 6 bases to trimming and J lost 3 bases, with 12 bases between them. From germline, CDR1 is SQVTM and CDR2 ANQGSEA. The CDR3 loop spans 13 amino acids. CDR3 nucleotide sequence: TGCAGCGTGGACGGGGGGAACAATCAGCCCCAGCATTTT. Translating gives CSVDGGNNQPQHF.

The chain couples TRBV5-1 to TRBJ2-5, with 7 bases that match TRBD1. Germline CDR1 and CDR2: SGHRS and YFSETQ. The ends lost 1 base at V and 1 base at J; junction bases unmatched: 10. The CDR3 spans 17 residues. The CDR3 here is CASSLNGPGTAQETQYF. CDR3 in DNA: TGCGCCAGCAGCTTGAACGGTCCGGGGACAGCCCAAGAGACCCAGTACTTC.

This rearrangement joins TRBV6-5 to TRBJ2-7, with 8 positions matching TRBD1. J lost 5 bases, V lost 6 bases, and 9 bases had no gene match. The CDR3 is made up of 14 amino acids. Germline CDR1 and CDR2: MNHEY and SVGAGI. CDR3 region: CASRRGRQGNEQYF. The CDR3 DNA sequence: TGTGCCAGCAGAAGGGGACGACAGGGGAACGAGCAGTACTTC.